The 27 T cell receptor beta chains below come from one sample, sequenced in a study of shared clonotypes between healthy human individuals. The table came from immunoSEQ multiplex PCR; TCRdb's copy has only in-frame clones and leaves some out. The data hold approximately 330,000 clones, with about 73% observed a single time. Material for sequencing was memory CD4+ T cells sorted from blood. Subset described: CD45RA-negative fraction. All receptors derive from a man younger than 40 in good health.

The rearrangement links TRBV6-6 to TRBJ2-5; D unresolved. Germline V lookup: CDR1 MNHNY, CDR2 SVGAGI (reference sequence). CDR3 length: 14 residues. The V end lost 4 bases, the J end lost 5 bases, and 14 bases lay between the germline ends. DNA for the CDR3: TGTGCCAGCAGTTCACAGATAATCATGGAGACCCAGTACTTC. This codes for CASSSQIIMETQYF.

The chain has TRBV6-5 and TRBJ2-1; the match to TRBD2 covers 15 bases. The CDR3 totals 16 residues. With 2 bases clipped from V and 10 bases from J, the junction kept 6 bases outside the gene matches. Germline CDR1 is MNHEY and CDR2 is SVGAGI. CDR3 protein: CASSYRTSGRALEQFF. The CDR3 nucleotides read TGTGCCAGCAGTTACCGGACTAGCGGGAGGGCCTTGGAGCAGTTCTTC.

This chain uses TRBV2 with TRBJ2-7; D gene uncertain. V lost 6 bases and J lost 0, with 9 bases in between. The CDR3 extends over 13 amino acids. Germline V lookup: CDR1 SNHLY, CDR2 FYNNEI. For the CDR3, the DNA is TGTGCCAGCAGCCCTACGAGCTCCTACGAGCAGTACTTC. It codes for CASSPTSSYEQYF.

This clone was observed a single time. The chain uses TRBV11-2 and TRBJ1-5; D is unclear. CDR3 length equals 15 residues. From germline, CDR1 is SGHAT and CDR2 FQNNGV. Trimming shortened V by 2 bases and J by 1 base, and 9 bases separated the two germline ends. Here the CDR3 reads CASSLLGTSNQPQHF. The DNA of the CDR3 is TGTGCCAGCAGCTTACTGGGAACAAGCAATCAGCCCCAGCATTTT.

The V call is TRBV2, the J call TRBJ2-6; tentative D call: TRBD1 (5 bases). CDR1 SNHLY and CDR2 FYNNEI come from the germline V gene. This CDR3 has 14 residues. V was trimmed by 10 bases and J by 0 bases, leaving 10 bases between them. CDR3 sequence: CATTGSSGANVLTF. In nucleotides, the CDR3 is TGTGCCACCACAGGCAGCTCTGGGGCCAACGTCCTGACTTTC.

This clone was counted ten times or more. This CDR3 is also generated by other DNA sequences in the sample. This chain connects TRBV27 to TRBJ2-7, with D possibly being TRBD2 (6 bases). V dropped 3 bases and J dropped 4 bases, with 10 bases sitting between them. Germline-derived CDR1 and CDR2 are MNHEY and SMNVEV (reference sequence). The CDR3 is made up of 13 amino acids. The CDR3 region has the DNA TGTGCCAGCAGTTTCCGGGGAGGATACGAGCAGTACTTC. Its protein is CASSFRGGYEQYF.

V gene TRBV7-9 combines with J gene TRBJ2-7, with TRBD2 as a possible D gene (6 bases). Germline V gives CDR1 SEHNR, CDR2 FQNEAQ (reference sequence). This CDR3 region has 14 residues. Trimming left V 5 bases short and J 6 bases short, with 17 bases between. Here the CDR3 reads CASSKPGDTGEQYF. The CDR3 bases are TGTGCCAGCAGCAAGCCGGGGGATACCGGCGAGCAGTACTTC.

The rearrangement links TRBV18 to TRBJ2-1; TRBD2 agrees at 10 bases. With 3 bases clipped from V and 9 bases from J, the junction kept 8 bases outside the gene matches. Germline assignment: CDR1 KGHSH and CDR2 LQKENI. The CDR3 extends over 15 amino acids. Written as DNA, the CDR3 is TGTGCCAGCTCACCTTCTAGCGGGAGCCTAGTTGAGCAGTTCTTC. As protein: CASSPSSGSLVEQFF.

The rearrangement links TRBV29-1 to TRBJ2-1; D is uncertain. V gave up 7 bases and J gave up 8 bases, with 21 bases separating them. This CDR3 has 14 amino acids. Germline V CDR1 and CDR2: SQVTM, ANQGSEA. DNA for the CDR3: TGCAGCGCACTTAGCCTAGGGCCGAGAGATGAGCAGTTCTTC. This sequence encodes CSALSLGPRDEQFF.

The V gene is TRBV6-4, the J gene TRBJ2-1; 9 positions agree with TRBD2. Germline CDR1 and CDR2: MRHNA and SNTAGT. J was trimmed by 8 bases and V by 4 bases; bases with no gene match: 9. CDR3 size: 15 residues. The CDR3 region is CASSALSGRIDEQFF. The CDR3 nucleotides read TGTGCCAGCAGTGCCCTGAGCGGGAGGATCGATGAGCAGTTCTTC.

The chain uses TRBV30 and TRBJ2-7; D remains ambiguous. The CDR3 is 12 amino acids. Germline lookup yields CDR1 GTSNPN and CDR2 SVGIG (reference sequence). Trimming stripped 3 bases from V and 5 bases from J, with 11 bases between. The CDR3 DNA reads as TGTGCCTGGAGGCGCAATTTGGACGAGCAGTACTTC. It encodes CAWRRNLDEQYF.

The chain is built from TRBV5-1 and TRBJ2-7, with D perhaps matching TRBD2 (5 bases). Germline V gene lookup returns CDR1 SGHRS and CDR2 YFSETQ. This CDR3 has 14 residues. Trimming took off 0 bases at V and 5 bases at J, with 12 bases between the two ends. CDR3 amino acids: CASSLVEARDEQYF. The CDR3 DNA reads TGCGCCAGCAGCTTGGTGGAGGCGCGGGACGAGCAGTACTTC.

This clone was seen a handful of times. This chain uses TRBV7-2 with TRBJ2-5; D may be TRBD2 (5 bases). V was shortened by 4 bases and J by 9 bases, with 15 bases between the two germline ends. Germline V gives CDR1 SGHTA, CDR2 FQGNSA. This CDR3 is 13 amino acids long. For the CDR3, the DNA is TGTGCCAGCAGCTCTGGGCCCGAGGGCGCCCAGTACTTC. Protein: CASSSGPEGAQYF.

As regards this clone: Other DNA sequences from this sample encode an identical CDR3 as well. The J gene is TRBJ2-7, the V gene TRBV5-4; 9 nucleotides line up with TRBD1. Germline V gives CDR1 SGHNT, CDR2 YYREEE (reference sequence). This CDR3 region has 14 residues. With V trimmed by 4 bases and J by 4 bases, 6 bases remained unmatched. Here the CDR3 reads CASSPGQGRYEQYF. The DNA for the CDR3 is TGTGCCAGCAGCCCGGGACAGGGAAGGTACGAGCAGTACTTC.

CDR3: CASSLGAQTEQFF. The CDR3 DNA reads TGCGCCAGCAGTCTGGGGGCGCAAACTGAGCAGTTCTTC. The rearrangement joins TRBV10-2 to TRBJ2-1; weak D call: TRBD1 (6 bases). Between the trimmed V and J ends, which lost 5 bases and 9 bases, there was a span of 14 bases. This CDR3 is built from 13 residues. The germline gives CDR1 WSHSY, CDR2 SAAADI.

The chain is built from TRBV11-3 and TRBJ2-7, with D unresolved. The CDR3 has 14 residues. With 5 bases removed from V and 6 bases from J, the gap between germline ends came to 17 bases. CDR1 and CDR2 (germline): SGHNT, YENEEA. Here the CDR3 DNA reads TGTGCCAGCAGCCTAAACCCCCCCCCGGCCGAGCAGTACTTC. The encoded protein is CASSLNPPPAEQYF.

The chain employs TRBV6-6 and TRBJ2-3, with 7 positions matching TRBD2. The CDR3 sequence is 14 residues long. The germline V gene has CDR1 MNHNY and CDR2 SVGAGI (reference sequence). V trimming: 1 base; J trimming: 6 bases; junction bases outside the gene matches: 4. DNA of the CDR3: TGTGCCAGCAGTTACTTCGGGAGGAGCGATACGCAGTATTTT. This codes for CASSYFGRSDTQYF.

The chain has TRBV7-9 and TRBJ1-5; 8 bases map to TRBD1. This CDR3 is 12 amino acids long. Germline CDR1 is SEHNR and CDR2 is FQNEAQ (reference sequence). Trimming cost V 6 bases and J 7 bases; bases outside gene matches: 2. The CDR3 here is CASRTGDQPQHF. DNA for the CDR3: TGTGCCAGCAGGACAGGGGACCAGCCCCAGCATTTT.

The V gene is TRBV7-8, the J gene TRBJ2-7; 12 bases map to TRBD2. CDR1 is SGHVS, CDR2 FQNEAQ, per germline. The CDR3 sequence is 13 residues long. Trimming at V came to 5 bases and at J to 9 bases, leaving 5 bases not matched to a gene. CDR3 residues: CASSRTSGTGQYF. CDR3 sequence (DNA): TGTGCCAGCAGCCGGACTAGCGGGACAGGGCAGTACTTC.

As for this clone: Other nucleotide sequences from this sample produce the same CDR3. V is TRBV28 and J is TRBJ2-2; D gene uncertain. This CDR3 contains 11 residues. The germline V gene encodes CDR1 MDHEN and CDR2 SYDVKM. V was pared by 8 bases and J by 2 bases, with 3 bases between. Here the CDR3 reads CASLNTGELFF. CDR3 in DNA: TGTGCCAGCCTCAACACCGGGGAGCTGTTTTTT.

This clone came up once. This chain links TRBV4-3 with TRBJ1-1; D might be TRBD1 (5 bases). The CDR3 length is 15 residues. Trimming shortened V by 1 base and J by 3 bases, and 12 bases separated the two germline ends. CDR1 LGHNA and CDR2 YSLEER come from the germline V gene. Here the CDR3 reads CASSQVQGIDTEAFF. The CDR3 DNA is TGCGCCAGCAGCCAAGTTCAGGGTATTGACACTGAAGCTTTCTTT.

The J gene is TRBJ1-1, the V gene TRBV18, with TRBD1 identical over 11 bases. The V gene end was trimmed by 3 bases and the J gene end by 2 bases; junction bases not matched to a gene: 8. Germline loops: CDR1 KGHSH, CDR2 LQKENI. The CDR3 contains 17 residues. The CDR3 is CASSPLGQGARNTEAFF. The CDR3 DNA is TGTGCCAGCTCACCCCTCGGACAGGGGGCGCGTAACACTGAAGCTTTCTTT.

This clone was counted ten times or more. CDR3 region: CAIRITGGSYEQYF. The CDR3 nucleotides read TGTGCCATCAGGATAACAGGGGGATCCTACGAGCAGTACTTC. This chain links TRBV10-3 with TRBJ2-7, with 8 bases fitting TRBD1. This CDR3 has 14 residues. The trim removed 6 bases at V and 1 base at J, leaving 5 bases unmatched. The germline CDR1 and CDR2 sequences are ENHRY and SYGVKD.

This rearrangement joins TRBV2 to TRBJ2-1; D is ambiguous. This CDR3 spans 13 amino acids. The V gene lost 8 bases and the J gene lost 8 bases, with 16 bases spanning the gap. Germline assignment: CDR1 SNHLY and CDR2 FYNNEI. The CDR3, as DNA: TGTGCCAGCGGAGCTAGTCAGAGCTATGAGCAGTTCTTC. This gives the protein CASGASQSYEQFF. Combining the CDR3 with reference TRBV2 and TRBJ2-1 gives the whole variable domain EPEVTQTPSHQVTQMGQEVILRCVPISNHLYFYWYRQILGQKVEFLVSFYNNEISEKSEIFDDQFSVERPDGSNFTLKIRSTKLEDSAMYFCASGASQSYEQFFGPGTRLTVL.

The chain carries TRBV5-5 and TRBJ2-5, with a weak D call TRBD2 (5 bases). Germline-derived CDR1 and CDR2 are SGHKS and YYEKEE (reference sequence). The V and J ends lost 3 bases and 4 bases respectively, with 7 bases between them. The CDR3 has 12 amino acids. This chain's CDR3 is CASSSAGETQYF. The CDR3 DNA sequence: TGTGCCAGCAGCTCCGCGGGAGAGACCCAGTACTTC.

The rearrangement links TRBV2 to TRBJ2-3, with 9 bases lining up with TRBD2. Germline V CDR1 and CDR2: SNHLY, FYNNEI. This CDR3 contains 15 residues. Trimming took 3 bases from V and 3 from J; bases not matched to a gene: 4. The CDR3: CASSDPGLATDTQYF. CDR3 DNA: TGTGCCAGCAGTGATCCGGGACTAGCAACAGATACGCAGTATTTT.

This clone was seen just once. V gene TRBV5-1 combines with J gene TRBJ1-5; the D gene is possibly TRBD1 (5 bases). Germline-derived CDR1 and CDR2 are SGHRS and YFSETQ. CDR3 length: 14 residues. Trimming took 3 bases from V and 3 from J, leaving 10 bases between them. The CDR3 DNA follows: TGCGCCAGCAGCTGGAAGACAGTCAATCAGCCCCAGCATTTT. Its protein product is CASSWKTVNQPQHF.